This TCR beta chain was captured by sequencing in a study of shared clonotypes between healthy human individuals. Study-wide background: Each donor's CD8 memory used one plate, CD8 naive two, each CD4 subset three.

Original processing methods: With immunoSEQ giving junction-only sequences and no quality scores, filtering differed. Generated by immunoSEQ multiplex PCR, the TCRdb table keeps only in-frame clones and is missing some. V and J calls and clone size are those listed in that table; D and trimming were worked out from the DNA. Of roughly 1.4 million clones listed, approximately 98.5% are singletons. Germline CDR1 is MDHEN and CDR2 is SYDVKM. CDR3 length: 14 residues. J lost 3 bases, V lost 3 bases, and 5 bases had no gene match. The chain is built from TRBV28 and TRBJ2-7; 7 positions agree with TRBD2. The TCR sequence derives from a man aged 30 to 39 in good health. Sequences were obtained from naive CD4+ T cells sorted from blood. The subset here: CD45RA+ positively selected. CDR3: CASSLSGGLYEQYF. CDR3 nucleotide sequence: TGTGCCAGCAGTTTGTCGGGAGGTCTCTACGAGCAGTACTTC.